This TCR beta chain came from a study of immune characterization of retroperitoneal liposarcoma. V was clipped by 2 bases and J by 11 bases; unmatched bases: 17. This CDR3 is 17 amino acids long. The germline V gene has CDR1 SGHTA and CDR2 FQGNSA. TCRdb re-analysed the PCR reads in MiXCR, keeping a single row per CDR3 protein. The sample shows 5,500 to 8,000 distinct CDR3 sequences, about 29% of them seen only once. Specimen: tumor tissue. The source of this sequence is a female donor with retroperitoneal liposarcoma. The genes are TRBV7-2 and TRBJ2-5; TRBD2 agrees at 10 bases. CDR3: CASSLYARAGGAVEQYF. The CDR3 DNA reads as TGTGCCAGCAGCTTATACGCAAGAGCGGGAGGGGCGGTTGAGCAGTACTTC.